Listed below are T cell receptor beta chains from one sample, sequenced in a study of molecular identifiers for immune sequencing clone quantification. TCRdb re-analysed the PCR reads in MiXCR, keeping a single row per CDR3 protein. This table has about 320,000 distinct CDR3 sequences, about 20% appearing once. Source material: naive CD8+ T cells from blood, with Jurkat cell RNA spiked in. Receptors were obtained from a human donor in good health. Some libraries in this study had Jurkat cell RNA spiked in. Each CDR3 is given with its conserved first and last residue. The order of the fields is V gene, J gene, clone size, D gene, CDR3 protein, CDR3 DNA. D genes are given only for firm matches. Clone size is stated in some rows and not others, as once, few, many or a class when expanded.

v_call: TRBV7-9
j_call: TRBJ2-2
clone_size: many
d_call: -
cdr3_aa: CASSLESGRGELFF
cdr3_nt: TGTGCCAGCAGCTTAGAGTCCGGCCGCGGGGAGCTGTTTTTT

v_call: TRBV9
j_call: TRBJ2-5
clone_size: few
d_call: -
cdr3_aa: CASSKDGGGEAQYF
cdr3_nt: TGTGCCAGCTCCAAGGATGGAGGAGGGGAGGCCCAGTACTTC

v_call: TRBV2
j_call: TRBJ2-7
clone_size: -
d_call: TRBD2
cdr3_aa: CATERGVTYEQYF
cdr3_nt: TGTGCCACCGAGCGGGGGGTTACCTACGAGCAGTACTTC

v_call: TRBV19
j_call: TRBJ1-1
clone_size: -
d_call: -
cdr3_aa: CASSMGTSNTGAFF
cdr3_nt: TGTGCCAGTTCTATGGGCACCTCAAACACTGGAGCTTTCTTT

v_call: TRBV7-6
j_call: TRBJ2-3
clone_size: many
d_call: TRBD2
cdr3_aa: CASSLFTSGAGTDTQYF
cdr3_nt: TGTGCCAGCAGCTTGTTTACTAGCGGGGCGGGCACAGATACGCAGTATTTT

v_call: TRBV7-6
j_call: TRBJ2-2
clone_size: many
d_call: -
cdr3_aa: CASSLSATGELFF
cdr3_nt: TGTGCCAGCAGCTTAAGTGCCACCGGGGAGCTGTTTTTT

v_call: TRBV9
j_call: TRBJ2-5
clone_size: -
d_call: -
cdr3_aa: CASSVAAENFGTQETQYF
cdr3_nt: TGTGCCAGCAGCGTAGCGGCTGAAAATTTTGGGACTCAAGAGACCCAGTACTTC

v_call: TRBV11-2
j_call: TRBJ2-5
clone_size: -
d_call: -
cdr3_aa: CASSRRAGTLNHNQETQYF
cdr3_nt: TGTGCCAGCAGCAGACGTGCCGGGACCCTCAACCACAACCAAGAGACCCAGTACTTC

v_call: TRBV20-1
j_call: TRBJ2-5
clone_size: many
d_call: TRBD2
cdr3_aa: CSATTSGQETQYF
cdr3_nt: TGCAGTGCCACGACTAGCGGCCAAGAGACCCAGTACTTC

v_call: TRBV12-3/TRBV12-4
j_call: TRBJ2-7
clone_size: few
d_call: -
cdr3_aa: CASSLGLHEQYF
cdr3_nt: TGTGCCAGCAGTTTAGGTTTGCACGAGCAGTACTTC

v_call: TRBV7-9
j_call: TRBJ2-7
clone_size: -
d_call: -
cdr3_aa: CASGESESREQYF
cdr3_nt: TGTGCCAGCGGGGAGTCGGAGTCACGGGAGCAGTACTTC

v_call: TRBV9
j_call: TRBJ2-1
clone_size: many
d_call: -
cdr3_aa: CASSADGGVLGNEQFF
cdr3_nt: TGTGCCAGCAGCGCCGATGGGGGAGTCTTGGGGAATGAGCAGTTCTTC

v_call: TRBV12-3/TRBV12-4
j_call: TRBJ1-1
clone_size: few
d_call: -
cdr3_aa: CASSPGLRTEAFF
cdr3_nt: TGTGCCAGCAGTCCAGGACTTAGGACTGAAGCTTTCTTT

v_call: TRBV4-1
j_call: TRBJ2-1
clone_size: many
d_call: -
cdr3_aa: CASSQGPGNEQFF
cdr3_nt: TGCGCCAGCAGCCAAGGCCCGGGGAATGAGCAGTTCTTC

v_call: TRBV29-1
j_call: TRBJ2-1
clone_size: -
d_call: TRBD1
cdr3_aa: CSVGGGQGNEQFF
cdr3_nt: TGCAGCGTTGGGGGGGGACAGGGGAATGAGCAGTTCTTC

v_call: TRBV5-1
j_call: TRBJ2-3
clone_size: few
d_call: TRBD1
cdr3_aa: CASSLETGATAADTQYF
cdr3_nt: TGCGCCAGCAGCTTGGAGACAGGGGCGACTGCTGCAGATACGCAGTATTTT